The rows below give T cell receptor beta chains drawn from one sample of a study of cytotoxic CD8 clonotypes in ibrutinib-treated CLL. Generated by immunoSEQ multiplex PCR, the TCRdb table keeps only in-frame clones and is missing some. The sample carries under 45,000 clones, 68% recorded once. The material was PBMCs, obtained at disease progression, from a patient treated with ibrutinib. All receptors derive from a human donor with chronic lymphocytic leukemia. Both conserved end residues are part of each CDR3. Fields, in order: J gene, clone size, D gene, V gene, CDR3 protein, CDR3 DNA. D genes are given only for firm matches. A clone size is listed for some rows: how often the clone was seen (once, few, many), or a class if it is expanded.

j_gene: TRBJ2-1; abundance: -; d_gene: -; v_gene: TRBV11-3; CDR3aa: CASSLASGMEQFF; CDR3nt: TGTGCCAGCAGCTTAGCTTCCGGTATGGAGCAGTTCTTC
j_gene: TRBJ1-2; abundance: -; d_gene: TRBD1; v_gene: TRBV14; CDR3aa: CASSQLTGNYGYTF; CDR3nt: TGTGCCAGCAGCCAACTGACAGGGAACTATGGCTACACCTTC
j_gene: TRBJ2-2; abundance: -; d_gene: -; v_gene: TRBV19; CDR3aa: CASKKRESTGELFF; CDR3nt: TGTGCCAGTAAAAAACGGGAGAGTACCGGGGAGCTGTTTTTT
j_gene: TRBJ2-2; abundance: -; d_gene: -; v_gene: TRBV7-2; CDR3aa: CASSLSGTYNTGELFF; CDR3nt: TGTGCCAGCAGCTTATCCGGGACATATAACACCGGGGAGCTGTTTTTT
j_gene: TRBJ1-5; abundance: -; d_gene: -; v_gene: TRBV19; CDR3aa: CASSPVPGGNQPQHF; CDR3nt: TGTGCCAGTAGCCCGGTCCCAGGGGGCAATCAGCCCCAGCATTTT
j_gene: TRBJ1-2; abundance: -; d_gene: -; v_gene: TRBV28; CDR3aa: CATRGPGDNYGYTF; CDR3nt: TGTGCCACCAGAGGTCCTGGGGACAACTATGGCTACACCTTC
j_gene: TRBJ2-7; abundance: -; d_gene: TRBD2; v_gene: TRBV29-1; CDR3aa: CSVGSSGRLGEQYF; CDR3nt: TGCAGCGTTGGGAGTAGCGGGAGGCTGGGCGAGCAGTACTTC
j_gene: TRBJ1-5; abundance: -; d_gene: -; v_gene: TRBV11-2; CDR3aa: CASSLEVEGPQHF; CDR3nt: TGTGCCAGCAGCTTAGAGGTTGAAGGGCCCCAGCATTTT
j_gene: TRBJ2-7; abundance: -; d_gene: -; v_gene: TRBV19; CDR3aa: CASRWGSGSYEQYF; CDR3nt: TGTGCCAGTAGGTGGGGGAGCGGCTCCTACGAGCAGTACTTC
j_gene: TRBJ1-1; abundance: -; d_gene: -; v_gene: TRBV11-2; CDR3aa: CASSPGVAYTEAFF; CDR3nt: TGTGCCAGCAGCCCAGGGGTCGCTTACACTGAAGCTTTCTTT
j_gene: TRBJ1-5; abundance: -; d_gene: -; v_gene: TRBV7-2; CDR3aa: CASSLEGGQPQHF; CDR3nt: TGTGCCAGCAGCTTAGAAGGAGGCCAGCCCCAGCATTTT
j_gene: TRBJ2-1; abundance: -; d_gene: TRBD2; v_gene: TRBV5-1; CDR3aa: CASSLVPGGTSGYNEQFF; CDR3nt: TGCGCCAGCAGCTTGGTGCCGGGAGGGACTAGCGGGTACAATGAGCAGTTCTTC
j_gene: TRBJ2-1; abundance: once; d_gene: TRBD2; v_gene: TRBV4-2; CDR3aa: CASSQDSSGITYNEQFF; CDR3nt: TGTGCCAGCAGCCAAGATTCTAGCGGGATCACCTACAATGAGCAGTTCTTC
j_gene: TRBJ2-2; abundance: -; d_gene: -; v_gene: TRBV9; CDR3aa: CASSAGVGGTGELFF; CDR3nt: TGTGCCAGCAGCGCAGGGGTAGGAGGCACCGGGGAGCTGTTTTTT
j_gene: TRBJ2-5; abundance: -; d_gene: -; v_gene: TRBV1; CDR3aa: CTSSQDLRLWEETQYF; CDR3nt: TGCACCAGCAGCCAAGATCTCAGACTTTGGGAAGAGACCCAGTACTTC
j_gene: TRBJ2-7; abundance: -; d_gene: -; v_gene: TRBV5-6; CDR3aa: CASRKARRTQNREQYF; CDR3nt: TGTGCCAGCAGGAAGGCTAGAAGGACACAAAATCGCGAGCAGTACTTC
j_gene: TRBJ2-7; abundance: -; d_gene: -; v_gene: TRBV11-3; CDR3aa: CASNSLGAYEQYF; CDR3nt: TGTGCCAGCAACTCGCTTGGTGCGTACGAGCAGTACTTC
j_gene: TRBJ2-7; abundance: -; d_gene: TRBD2; v_gene: TRBV10-3; CDR3aa: CSPPSGEGTTYEQYF; CDR3nt: TGTTCCCCCCCAAGCGGCGAGGGGACTACCTACGAGCAGTACTTC
j_gene: TRBJ2-6; abundance: once; d_gene: -; v_gene: TRBV4-2; CDR3aa: CASSQARTGYGANVLTF; CDR3nt: TGTGCCAGCAGCCAAGCGAGAACGGGTTACGGGGCCAACGTCCTGACTTTC
j_gene: TRBJ2-3; abundance: -; d_gene: TRBD1; v_gene: TRBV29-1; CDR3aa: CSVGGQSTQYF; CDR3nt: TGCAGCGTTGGGGGACAGAGTACGCAGTATTTT
j_gene: TRBJ1-1; abundance: -; d_gene: TRBD1; v_gene: TRBV7-6; CDR3aa: CASSNQGARTEAFF; CDR3nt: TGTGCCAGCAGCAATCAGGGGGCGAGGACTGAAGCTTTCTTT
j_gene: TRBJ1-2; abundance: -; d_gene: -; v_gene: TRBV8-2; CDR3aa: CGTGSRITTYGYTF; CDR3nt: TGTGGCACTGGAAGCAGGATAACGACCTATGGCTACACCTTC
j_gene: TRBJ2-5; abundance: few; d_gene: -; v_gene: TRBV11-2; CDR3aa: CASSLGGATQYF; CDR3nt: TGTGCCAGCAGCTTAGGAGGGGCGACCCAGTACTTC
j_gene: TRBJ2-7; abundance: few; d_gene: -; v_gene: TRBV6-1; CDR3aa: CASSEAVDIGQYF; CDR3nt: TGTGCCAGCAGTGAAGCAGTGGACATAGGGCAGTACTTC
j_gene: TRBJ2-1; abundance: few; d_gene: -; v_gene: TRBV7-3; CDR3aa: CASSLSPDGEQFF; CDR3nt: TGTGCCAGCAGCTTAAGCCCGGATGGCGAGCAGTTCTTC
j_gene: TRBJ2-2; abundance: few; d_gene: TRBD1; v_gene: TRBV19; CDR3aa: CASSRQGTTGELFF; CDR3nt: TGTGCCAGTAGTCGACAGGGGACCACCGGGGAGCTGTTTTTT
j_gene: TRBJ1-6; abundance: -; d_gene: -; v_gene: TRBV6-6; CDR3aa: CASSRSIQRTPLHF; CDR3nt: TGTGCCAGCAGTAGGAGTATCCAGAGAACACCCCTCCACTTT
j_gene: TRBJ1-1; abundance: few; d_gene: -; v_gene: TRBV28; CDR3aa: CASTPIQWQFNTEAFF; CDR3nt: TGTGCCAGCACCCCAATCCAGTGGCAGTTCAACACTGAAGCTTTCTTT
j_gene: TRBJ1-1; abundance: -; d_gene: -; v_gene: TRBV30; CDR3aa: CAWSVSWASGNTEAFF; CDR3nt: TGTGCCTGGAGTGTAAGCTGGGCTAGCGGGAACACTGAAGCTTTCTTT
j_gene: TRBJ2-7; abundance: -; d_gene: TRBD1; v_gene: TRBV9; CDR3aa: CASSAGQGGLYEQYF; CDR3nt: TGTGCCAGCAGCGCTGGACAGGGAGGCCTCTACGAGCAGTACTTC
j_gene: TRBJ1-5; abundance: -; d_gene: -; v_gene: TRBV20-1; CDR3aa: CSAQGLGPQHF; CDR3nt: TGCAGTGCTCAGGGGTTAGGCCCCCAGCATTTT
j_gene: TRBJ1-5; abundance: -; d_gene: TRBD1; v_gene: TRBV5-1; CDR3aa: CASSLGTGSGRPQHF; CDR3nt: TGCGCCAGCAGCTTGGGGACAGGGTCGGGACGGCCCCAGCATTTT
j_gene: TRBJ1-2; abundance: many; d_gene: -; v_gene: TRBV29-1; CDR3aa: CSVETSNYGYTF; CDR3nt: TGCAGCGTTGAAACCTCTAACTATGGCTACACCTTC
j_gene: TRBJ1-2; abundance: medium-sized; d_gene: -; v_gene: TRBV28; CDR3aa: CASQEANYGYTF; CDR3nt: TGTGCCAGCCAGGAGGCTAACTATGGCTACACCTTC
j_gene: TRBJ2-5; abundance: -; d_gene: TRBD1; v_gene: TRBV5-6; CDR3aa: CASSWRTGGEAQYF; CDR3nt: TGTGCCAGCAGCTGGAGGACAGGGGGCGAGGCCCAGTACTTC
j_gene: TRBJ1-2; abundance: -; d_gene: TRBD1; v_gene: TRBV9; CDR3aa: CASSVAQLRQGDGYTF; CDR3nt: TGTGCCAGCAGCGTAGCTCAACTACGACAGGGGGATGGCTACACCTTC
j_gene: TRBJ2-7; abundance: -; d_gene: TRBD1; v_gene: TRBV6-5; CDR3aa: CASSYQTGGPYEQYF; CDR3nt: TGTGCCAGCAGTTATCAGACAGGGGGCCCCTACGAGCAGTACTTC
j_gene: TRBJ1-1; abundance: medium-sized; d_gene: -; v_gene: TRBV19; CDR3aa: CASSIWARGTEAFF; CDR3nt: TGTGCCAGTAGTATTTGGGCGCGAGGCACTGAAGCTTTCTTT
j_gene: TRBJ2-1; abundance: -; d_gene: TRBD1; v_gene: TRBV7-9; CDR3aa: CASRADRGRFEQFF; CDR3nt: TGTGCCAGCAGGGCTGACAGGGGGCGTTTTGAGCAGTTCTTC
j_gene: TRBJ1-4; abundance: -; d_gene: -; v_gene: TRBV10-3; CDR3aa: CAISESRGTNEKLFF; CDR3nt: TGTGCCATCAGTGAGTCGCGAGGAACTAATGAAAAACTGTTTTTT
j_gene: TRBJ2-1; abundance: -; d_gene: -; v_gene: TRBV18; CDR3aa: CASSPGQVFEQFF; CDR3nt: TGTGCCAGCTCACCCGGGCAGGTTTTTGAGCAGTTCTTC
j_gene: TRBJ1-5; abundance: -; d_gene: -; v_gene: TRBV5-5; CDR3aa: CASSYGTPSNQPQHF; CDR3nt: TGTGCCAGCAGCTACGGGACTCCTAGCAATCAGCCCCAGCATTTT
j_gene: TRBJ2-2; abundance: -; d_gene: -; v_gene: TRBV27; CDR3aa: CASSLRRGGELFF; CDR3nt: TGTGCCAGCAGTCTCCGTAGGGGCGGGGAGCTGTTTTTT
j_gene: TRBJ1-4; abundance: -; d_gene: TRBD1; v_gene: TRBV27; CDR3aa: CASSLSRTGGEKLFF; CDR3nt: TGTGCCAGCAGTTTATCGCGGACAGGGGGTGAAAAACTGTTTTTT
j_gene: TRBJ1-3; abundance: -; d_gene: TRBD1; v_gene: TRBV11-2; CDR3aa: CASSIRTGGGNTIYF; CDR3nt: TGTGCCAGCAGCATAAGGACAGGGGGGGGAAACACCATATATTTT
j_gene: TRBJ1-2; abundance: -; d_gene: -; v_gene: TRBV10-3; CDR3aa: CAISDTDYYGYTF; CDR3nt: TGTGCCATCAGTGACACAGACTACTATGGCTACACCTTC
j_gene: TRBJ1-1; abundance: few; d_gene: TRBD1; v_gene: TRBV9; CDR3aa: CASKGSGGRNTEAFF; CDR3nt: TGTGCCAGCAAGGGGTCAGGGGGCAGGAACACTGAAGCTTTCTTT